This entry lists 20 T cell receptor beta chains sequenced from one sample in a study of OX40 agonist ivuxolimab in advanced cancers. Using immunoSEQ multiplex PCR, the repertoire was profiled, and TCRdb retains in-frame clones only, with some absent. The sample carries about 31,000 clones, 90% to 95% recorded once. Sequences were derived from CD4+ or CD8+ T cells sorted from blood, sampled in a trial of the OX40 agonist ivuxolimab. These TCRs come from an adult with an advanced solid tumor such as melanoma, head and neck, liver or kidney cancer.

V is TRBV7-9 and J is TRBJ1-2; 9 nucleotides agree with TRBD1. The CDR3 runs 14 residues. V gave up 8 bases and J gave up 0 bases; unmatched junction bases: 4. The germline CDR1 and CDR2 sequences are SEHNR and FQNEAQ (reference sequence). Here the CDR3 reads CASSGQGPNYGYTF. The CDR3, as DNA: TGTGCCAGCTCGGGACAGGGTCCTAACTATGGCTACACCTTC. Full variable domain (rest looked up from reference TRBV7-9 and TRBJ1-2): DTGVSQNPRHKITKRGQNVTFRCDPISEHNRLYWYRQTLGQGPEFLTYFQNEAQLEKSRLLSDRFSAERPKGSFSTLEIQRTEQGDSAMYLCASSGQGPNYGYTFGSGTRLTVV.

Details on this clone: The same CDR3 can be traced to other DNA sequences in this sample. The chain carries TRBV5-1 and TRBJ1-3, with 7 bases fitting TRBD1. V gave up 3 bases and J gave up 0 bases; unmatched junction bases: 3. Germline V gene sequence: CDR1 SGHRS, CDR2 YFSETQ. The CDR3 sequence is 15 residues long. CDR3 DNA sequence: TGCGCCAGCAGCTCGGGACAGTCCTCTGGAAACACCATATATTTT. The encoded protein is CASSSGQSSGNTIYF.

The chain uses TRBV7-9 and TRBJ2-3; D gene unclear. Germline CDR1 and CDR2: SEHNR and FQNEAQ (reference sequence). This CDR3 is 13 amino acids long. Trimming pared 8 bases from V and 0 bases from J, leaving 9 bases between. The CDR3 region is CASGLFSTDTQYF. The CDR3, as DNA: TGTGCCAGCGGCCTCTTTAGCACAGATACGCAGTATTTT.

The chain joins TRBV5-4 to TRBJ2-7, with TRBD1 matching 8 bases. V lost 2 bases, J lost 5 bases, and 9 bases stayed unmatched. The germline gives CDR1 SGHNT, CDR2 YYREEE (reference sequence). The CDR3 consists of 15 residues. The CDR3 protein is CASSFGVDRADEQYF. CDR3 nucleotide sequence: TGTGCCAGCAGCTTTGGGGTGGACAGGGCGGACGAGCAGTACTTC.

Notes on this clone: This may come from a read error, since a much larger clone is one base off. V is TRBV10-2 and J is TRBJ2-1; D is perhaps TRBD2 (6 bases). V was shortened by 6 bases and J by 6 bases, with 15 bases between the two germline ends. CDR3 length equals 14 residues. Germline V lookup: CDR1 WSHSY, CDR2 SAAADI. The CDR3 reads CASSLDTGGNEQFF. The CDR3 coding sequence is TGCGCCAGCAGCCTCGACACCGGGGGCAATGAGCAGTTCTTC.

In its sample, this clone was seen once. The chain combines TRBV13 with TRBJ1-6, with a weak D call TRBD1 (5 bases). CDR3 length equals 16 residues. V lost 5 bases, J lost 0 bases, and 11 bases lay in between. The germline V gene has CDR1 PRHDT and CDR2 FYEKMQ (reference sequence). DNA for the CDR3: TGTGCCAGCAGCGGCCGGGGCGGCTCCTATAATTCACCCCTCCACTTT. Its protein is CASSGRGGSYNSPLHF.

The V and J genes are TRBV27 and TRBJ1-5; 8 positions match TRBD1. Germline CDR1 reads MNHEY; CDR2 reads SMNVEV (reference sequence). After removal of 4 bases from V and 16 bases from J, the junction contained 12 bases not matched to a gene. CDR3 length: 13 amino acids. As DNA, the CDR3 is TGTGCCAGCAGTTCTTCAGGTGGGGACAGGAAACATTTT. This translates into CASSSSGGDRKHF.

This chain links TRBV6-5 with TRBJ1-2; TRBD1 aligns across 9 bases. Germline CDR1 MNHEY, CDR2 SVGAGI. The V segment lost 5 bases and the J segment 4 bases; nucleotides outside the gene matches: 8. The CDR3 loop spans 15 amino acids. CDR3: CASSDWGQGSYGYTF. In nucleotides, the CDR3 is TGTGCCAGCAGTGACTGGGGACAGGGTAGCTATGGCTACACCTTC.

V gene TRBV7-9 combines with J gene TRBJ2-1; tentatively, D is TRBD2 (5 bases). Germline CDR1 reads SEHNR; CDR2 reads FQNEAQ (reference sequence). Between the trimmed V and J ends, which lost 8 bases and 2 bases, there was a span of 13 bases. This CDR3 region has 14 residues. CDR3: CASEGLYTYNEQFF. In DNA form, the CDR3 reads TGTGCCAGCGAAGGACTTTACACCTACAATGAGCAGTTCTTC.

The rearrangement joins TRBV28 to TRBJ2-7; D is perhaps TRBD2 (7 bases). In germline, CDR1 is MDHEN, CDR2 SYDVKM. This CDR3 contains 15 residues. Deletions cut 6 bases from V and 1 base from J, with 16 bases between. The CDR3 DNA sequence: TGTGCCAGCAGCCCACGGGGGGCGGCGTCCTACGAGCAGTACTTC. Its protein product is CASSPRGAASYEQYF.

The chain carries TRBV27 and TRBJ1-2; D uncertain. The CDR3 extends over 13 amino acids. Trimming pared 3 bases from V and 8 bases from J, leaving 13 bases between. Germline CDR1 MNHEY, CDR2 SMNVEV (reference sequence). DNA for the CDR3: TGTGCCAGCAGTTTTGGCTTGGGAGGAGGCTACACCTTC. Translating it yields CASSFGLGGGYTF.

V is TRBV7-9 and J is TRBJ2-5; possible D gene TRBD2, 6 bases. Looked up from germline, CDR1 is SEHNR and CDR2 is FQNEAQ (reference sequence). This CDR3 spans 13 amino acids. V lost 4 bases and J 2 bases, leaving 8 bases between the germline ends. The CDR3 sequence: CASSSGVQETQYF. The CDR3 DNA is TGTGCCAGCAGCTCGGGGGTTCAAGAGACCCAGTACTTC.

This clone was counted a single time. The V call is TRBV9, the J call TRBJ2-4, with D possibly matching TRBD1 (5 bases). The V gene's germline CDR1 is SGDLS and CDR2 YYNGEE. There are 15 residues in the CDR3. V gave up 0 bases and J gave up 2 bases, with 9 bases separating them. The CDR3 loop is CASSVEGATKNIQYF. CDR3 sequence (DNA): TGTGCCAGCAGCGTAGAAGGGGCTACCAAAAACATTCAGTACTTC.

The chain has TRBV27 and TRBJ2-1; D tentatively reads TRBD1 or TRBD2 (5 bases each). Trimming cost V 6 bases and J 5 bases, with 23 bases left between them. The CDR3 runs to 17 residues. The V gene's germline CDR1 is MNHEY and CDR2 SMNVEV (reference sequence). In DNA form, the CDR3 reads TGTGCCAGCAGCGAGGGACCCGGGACGCTGCTCGACAATGAGCAGTTCTTC. Translating it yields CASSEGPGTLLDNEQFF.

The chain has TRBV16 and TRBJ2-5; D call uncertain. V was trimmed by 1 base and J by 2 bases, leaving 8 bases between them. The CDR3 has 14 residues. CDR1 KGHSY and CDR2 FQNENV come from the germline V gene. The CDR3 here is CASSQLTEQETQYF. In nucleotides, the CDR3 is TGTGCCAGCAGCCAATTAACAGAGCAAGAGACCCAGTACTTC.

J is TRBJ1-2 and V is TRBV2; no firm D call. Germline V gives CDR1 SNHLY, CDR2 FYNNEI. The CDR3 is 9 amino acids. With 4 bases removed from V and 8 bases from J, the gap between germline ends came to 2 bases. CDR3 in amino acids: CASSGGYTF. In DNA form, the CDR3 reads TGTGCCAGCAGTGGAGGCTACACCTTC.

This chain links TRBV6-5 with TRBJ2-1; TRBD2 aligns across 9 bases. Germline values: CDR1 MNHEY, CDR2 SVGAGI. V trimming: 0 bases; J trimming: 8 bases; junction bases outside the gene matches: 2. This CDR3 has 14 amino acids. CDR3 bases: TGTGCCAGCAGTTACTCCCTAGCGGGATATGAGCAGTTCTTC. Translating it yields CASSYSLAGYEQFF.

The chain uses TRBV29-1 and TRBJ2-7, with D hard to call. The germline V gene has CDR1 SQVTM and CDR2 ANQGSEA. V shed 5 bases and J shed 6 bases, with 11 bases lying between them. This CDR3 contains 11 residues. Here the CDR3 reads CSVSQESEQYF. CDR3 DNA: TGCAGCGTTTCTCAGGAGAGCGAGCAGTACTTC.

The chain recombines TRBV7-2 with TRBJ1-6; 9 positions match TRBD1. V was clipped by 5 bases and J by 8 bases; unmatched bases: 7. There are 15 residues in the CDR3. The germline CDR1 and CDR2 sequences are SGHTA and FQGNSA. The CDR3 DNA reads TGTGCCAGCAGCCCGGTGACAGGGGGAGATTCACCCCTCCACTTT. Its protein product is CASSPVTGGDSPLHF.

The J gene is TRBJ2-7, the V gene TRBV27; D unclear. Trimming shortened V by 5 bases and J by 6 bases, and 14 bases separated the two germline ends. The V gene's germline CDR1 is MNHEY and CDR2 SMNVEV (reference sequence). The CDR3 length is 13 residues. DNA for the CDR3: TGTGCCAGCAGTCCGTCCTTAGTTCTCGAGCAGTACTTC. It encodes CASSPSLVLEQYF.